A selection of T cell receptor beta chains follows, all from one sample in a study of blood T cell repertoires in COVID-19. Using immunoSEQ multiplex PCR, the repertoire was profiled, and TCRdb retains in-frame clones only, with some absent. The table includes about 270,000 clones, 82% detected once. The source material was peripheral blood. These receptors all come from a woman aged 18 to 35 with acute or convalescent COVID-19. Each CDR3 is given with its conserved first and last residue. The D gene is left open where the match is weak. The listing skips clone size in some rows; elsewhere it reads once, few, many or a size class.

D: .; J: TRBJ1-4; size: .; length: 16; V: TRBV15; DNA: TGTGCCACCAGCAGAGGGACAGACCCAACTAATGAAAAACTGTTTTTT; CDR3: CATSRGTDPTNEKLFF
D: TRBD2; J: TRBJ2-3; size: .; length: 15; V: TRBV7-3; DNA: TGTGCCAGCAGCCCCAAAGCGGGACCCACAGATACGCAGTATTTT; CDR3: CASSPKAGPTDTQYF
D: .; J: TRBJ2-5; size: .; length: 15; V: TRBV13; DNA: TGTGCCAGCAGCATCGACGGGCTAAGAGGGGAGACCCAGTACTTC; CDR3: CASSIDGLRGETQYF
D: TRBD2; J: TRBJ2-1; size: .; length: 14; V: TRBV28; DNA: TGTGCCAGCAAACCGGGACTAGCCTACAATGAGCAGTTCTTC; CDR3: CASKPGLAYNEQFF
D: .; J: TRBJ2-2; size: .; length: 15; V: TRBV7-3; DNA: TGTGCCAGCAGCTTAGGCCTAGCCAGCACCGGGGAGCTGTTTTTT; CDR3: CASSLGLASTGELFF
D: .; J: TRBJ1-5; size: .; length: 13; V: TRBV29-1; DNA: TGCAGCGTTGAAAAGGGGCTGGGTCAGCCCCAGCATTTT; CDR3: CSVEKGLGQPQHF
D: TRBD2; J: TRBJ2-7; size: .; length: 14; V: TRBV3-1/TRBV3-2; DNA: TGTGCCAGCAGCCAAGATCCTCTAGCGGGGAAGCAGTACTTC; CDR3: CASSQDPLAGKQYF
D: .; J: TRBJ2-7; size: .; length: 13; V: TRBV7-9; DNA: TGTGCCAGCAGCTTAGATCCTGCCTACGAGCAGTACTTC; CDR3: CASSLDPAYEQYF
D: .; J: TRBJ2-1; size: .; length: 17; V: TRBV6-2/TRBV6-3; DNA: TGTGCCAGCAGTTATACCTTAGGGGCGGGGACCTACAATGAGCAGTTCTTC; CDR3: CASSYTLGAGTYNEQFF
D: .; J: TRBJ2-1; size: .; length: 12; V: TRBV7-2; DNA: TGTGCCAGCAGCCTATTTGTTGGTGAGCAGTTCTTC; CDR3: CASSLFVGEQFF
D: .; J: TRBJ2-2; size: .; length: 16; V: TRBV30; DNA: TGTGCCTGGAGTGCCGATTACAGGCTCTCGTACGGGGAGCTGTTTTTT; CDR3: CAWSADYRLSYGELFF
D: TRBD2; J: TRBJ2-1; size: .; length: 20; V: TRBV19; DNA: TGTGCCAGTAGTTACGCCCCAGGGGGACTAGCGGGAGGGTCGTACAATGAGCAGTTCTTC; CDR3: CASSYAPGGLAGGSYNEQFF
D: TRBD1; J: TRBJ1-1; size: .; length: 14; V: TRBV29-1; DNA: TGCAGCGTTGAAGGGGAACAGGGGGGCACTGAAGCTTTCTTT; CDR3: CSVEGEQGGTEAFF
D: .; J: TRBJ1-5; size: .; length: 14; V: TRBV6-5; DNA: TGTGCCAGCAGTTACACCCACAGGGACCAGCCCCAGCATTTT; CDR3: CASSYTHRDQPQHF
D: TRBD1; J: TRBJ2-7; size: .; length: 14; V: TRBV19; DNA: TGTGCCAGTAGTAGAGACAGGGGGCACTACGAGCAGTACTTC; CDR3: CASSRDRGHYEQYF
D: TRBD1; J: TRBJ1-6; size: .; length: 15; V: TRBV9; DNA: TGTGCCAGCAGCCCCCGGGACAGATTAAATTCACCCCTCCACTTT; CDR3: CASSPRDRLNSPLHF
D: .; J: TRBJ1-5; size: .; length: 12; V: TRBV30; DNA: TGTGCCTGGAGTGTACTAGGGCAGCCCCAGCATTTT; CDR3: CAWSVLGQPQHF
D: TRBD2; J: TRBJ2-3; size: .; length: 15; V: TRBV19; DNA: TGTGCCAGTAGTATATCCAGCGGGAGGGCGGATACGCAGTATTTT; CDR3: CASSISSGRADTQYF
D: .; J: TRBJ2-3; size: .; length: 16; V: TRBV4-1; DNA: TGCGCCAGCAGCCACTACCGCCGAACCTCCACAGATACGCAGTATTTT; CDR3: CASSHYRRTSTDTQYF
D: .; J: TRBJ1-4; size: .; length: 13; V: TRBV29-1; DNA: TGCAGCGTTGGTCCAGCAACTAATGAAAAACTGTTTTTT; CDR3: CSVGPATNEKLFF
D: TRBD1; J: TRBJ1-2; size: .; length: 14; V: TRBV10-2; DNA: TGCGCCAGCTCCCCCCCCCGGGACAGGACTGGCTACACCTTC; CDR3: CASSPPRDRTGYTF
D: .; J: TRBJ2-7; size: .; length: 13; V: TRBV25-1; DNA: TGTGCCAGCAGTGGCCCGGGTGGTCAAGAGCAGTACTTC; CDR3: CASSGPGGQEQYF
D: TRBD1; J: TRBJ1-2; size: .; length: 14; V: TRBV20-1; DNA: TGCAGTGCTAGTCGGGGGCAGGGGGCTTATGGCTACACCTTC; CDR3: CSASRGQGAYGYTF
D: .; J: TRBJ2-5; size: .; length: 14; V: TRBV6-5; DNA: TGTGCCAGCAGCGGAGCGCGGCGGAGAGAGACCCAGTACTTC; CDR3: CASSGARRRETQYF
D: .; J: TRBJ2-7; size: medium-sized; length: 15; V: TRBV19; DNA: TGTGCCAGTAGTATAGCCGCGGGGTCCCCCTACGAGCAGTACTTC; CDR3: CASSIAAGSPYEQYF
D: .; J: TRBJ1-4; size: few; length: 15; V: TRBV4-2; DNA: TGTGCCAGCAGCCAATATCGTCAGGGAAGAGAAAAACTGTTTTTT; CDR3: CASSQYRQGREKLFF
D: .; J: TRBJ2-5; size: .; length: 21; V: TRBV21-1; DNA: TGTGCCAGCAGCAAAGGGGACCCGATGGGGAACAGGGGCCGACCCCAAGAGACCCAGTACTTC; CDR3: CASSKGDPMGNRGRPQETQYF
D: .; J: TRBJ2-7; size: .; length: 15; V: TRBV7-9; DNA: TGTGCCAGCAGCTTAGATATAGGGGCCTCTACGAAGCAGTACTTC; CDR3: CASSLDIGASTKQYF
D: .; J: TRBJ2-3; size: .; length: 14; V: TRBV7-3; DNA: TGTGCCAGCAGCGATTCGCCAGGCGCAGATACGCAGTATTTT; CDR3: CASSDSPGADTQYF
D: TRBD2; J: TRBJ2-7; size: .; length: 15; V: TRBV5-6; DNA: TGTGCCAGCAGCCTTTTAGGACTAGCGAGCTACGAGCAGTACTTC; CDR3: CASSLLGLASYEQYF
D: .; J: TRBJ2-2; size: .; length: 12; V: TRBV12-3/TRBV12-4; DNA: TGTGCCAGCAGTCCTCACACCGGGGAGCTGTTTTTT; CDR3: CASSPHTGELFF
D: TRBD2; J: TRBJ2-7; size: .; length: 15; V: TRBV30; DNA: TGTGCCTGCTCCTTAGCGGGAGGGCCTTCCTACGAGCAGTACTTC; CDR3: CACSLAGGPSYEQYF
D: .; J: TRBJ1-2; size: .; length: 14; V: TRBV18; DNA: TGTGCCAGCCGAGGAAGCACCGGGGACTATGGCTACACCTTC; CDR3: CASRGSTGDYGYTF
D: .; J: TRBJ1-2; size: .; length: 12; V: TRBV3-1/TRBV3-2; DNA: TGTGCCAGCAGCCAGGCTGTCTATGGCTACACCTTC; CDR3: CASSQAVYGYTF
D: .; J: TRBJ2-2; size: .; length: 14; V: TRBV9; DNA: TGTGCCAGCAGCGTAGTGGGCAGGGCAGGGGAGCTGTTTTTT; CDR3: CASSVVGRAGELFF
D: TRBD1; J: TRBJ1-4; size: .; length: 15; V: TRBV7-9; DNA: TGTGCCAGCAGCTTAGGAGGACAGGGTGTAGAAAAACTGTTTTTT; CDR3: CASSLGGQGVEKLFF
D: TRBD2; J: TRBJ2-5; size: .; length: 19; V: TRBV3-1/TRBV3-2; DNA: TGTGCCAGCAGCCAAGAGGCCCGCTTGGGCGGGAGGGCCCGGGAGACCCAGTACTTC; CDR3: CASSQEARLGGRARETQYF
D: .; J: TRBJ1-3; size: .; length: 15; V: TRBV7-9; DNA: TGTGCCAGCAGCTCCACCGGGGGCTCTGGAAACACCATATATTTT; CDR3: CASSSTGGSGNTIYF
D: .; J: TRBJ1-4; size: .; length: 16; V: TRBV5-6; DNA: TGTGCCAGCAGCCTCCTCGGAGGCTCGTCTAATGAAAAACTGTTTTTT; CDR3: CASSLLGGSSNEKLFF
D: .; J: TRBJ1-6; size: .; length: 18; V: TRBV27; DNA: TGTGCCAGCAGTCCTACCTGGACACGGAGCTCCTATAATTCACCCCTCCACTTT; CDR3: CASSPTWTRSSYNSPLHF
D: TRBD1; J: TRBJ1-6; size: .; length: 15; V: TRBV7-2; DNA: TGTGCCAGCAGCTTAGGGAGGGGGCTACAGTCACCCCTCCACTTT; CDR3: CASSLGRGLQSPLHF
D: TRBD1; J: TRBJ2-5; size: few; length: 13; V: TRBV19; DNA: TGTGCCAGTAGTAAGACAGGGTATGAGACCCAGTACTTC; CDR3: CASSKTGYETQYF
D: TRBD1; J: TRBJ1-1; size: once; length: 13; V: TRBV3-1/TRBV3-2; DNA: TGTGCCAGCAGCCCGACAGGGCGGACTGAAGCTTTCTTT; CDR3: CASSPTGRTEAFF
D: .; J: TRBJ2-2; size: .; length: 16; V: TRBV27; DNA: TGTGCCAGCAGTTTGGAGTACTCCGTTTACACCGGGGAGCTGTTTTTT; CDR3: CASSLEYSVYTGELFF
D: TRBD1; J: TRBJ1-1; size: .; length: 14; V: TRBV6-5; DNA: TGTGCCAGCAGTTACTCGGTAGGACAGGGAGAAGCTTTCTTT; CDR3: CASSYSVGQGEAFF
D: .; J: TRBJ1-2; size: .; length: 12; V: TRBV12-3/TRBV12-4; DNA: TGTGCCAGCAGTTCCTCGGGGTATGGCTACACCTTC; CDR3: CASSSSGYGYTF
D: .; J: TRBJ2-1; size: .; length: 12; V: TRBV6-5; DNA: TGTGCCAGCAGTTACTCTAACAATGAGCAGTTCTTC; CDR3: CASSYSNNEQFF
D: .; J: TRBJ1-1; size: .; length: 14; V: TRBV9; DNA: TGTGCCAGCAGCGATTCACAGGGTGGCACTGAAGCTTTCTTT; CDR3: CASSDSQGGTEAFF
D: TRBD1; J: TRBJ1-5; size: .; length: 16; V: TRBV27; DNA: TGTGCCAGCAGTTTAGACGCAGGGGGCCGCAATCAGCCCCAGCATTTT; CDR3: CASSLDAGGRNQPQHF
D: TRBD2; J: TRBJ2-5; size: .; length: 14; V: TRBV30; DNA: TGTGCCTACTCGGGACTAGCGGTATCCTCCGGGCGGTACTTC; CDR3: CAYSGLAVSSGRYF
D: .; J: TRBJ1-1; size: .; length: 15; V: TRBV7-6; DNA: TGTGCCAGCAGCTTAGGGACAGCTGAGAACACTGAAGCTTTCTTT; CDR3: CASSLGTAENTEAFF
D: TRBD2; J: TRBJ2-1; size: .; length: 15; V: TRBV7-8; DNA: TGTGCCAGCAGCTTAGGGCTAGCGGGAGAAAATGAGCAGTTCTTC; CDR3: CASSLGLAGENEQFF
D: TRBD1; J: TRBJ2-1; size: .; length: 14; V: TRBV9; DNA: TGTGCCAGCAGCGCCGACAGGGGGAATAATGAGCAGTTCTTC; CDR3: CASSADRGNNEQFF
D: .; J: TRBJ2-7; size: .; length: 14; V: TRBV6-5; DNA: TGTGCCAGCAGTTCACCCGGGTCCTCCTACGAGCAGTACTTC; CDR3: CASSSPGSSYEQYF
D: .; J: TRBJ2-6; size: few; length: 16; V: TRBV5-1; DNA: TGCGCCAGCAGCAGGCTGGGCAGCTCTGGGGCCAACGTCCTGACTTTC; CDR3: CASSRLGSSGANVLTF
D: .; J: TRBJ2-7; size: .; length: 13; V: TRBV3-1/TRBV3-2; DNA: TGTGCCAGCAGCCAAGGGGCCCAGTCCGAGCAGTACTTC; CDR3: CASSQGAQSEQYF
D: TRBD2; J: TRBJ2-7; size: .; length: 17; V: TRBV19; DNA: TGTGCCAGTAGTATGCCAGCCCGGACTAGCGGGAGAATCGAGCAGTACTTC; CDR3: CASSMPARTSGRIEQYF
D: .; J: TRBJ2-2; size: .; length: 15; V: TRBV11-3; DNA: TGTGCCAGCAGCTTAAAACGGGGGTGGACCGGGGAGCTGTTTTTT; CDR3: CASSLKRGWTGELFF
D: TRBD1; J: TRBJ1-1; size: .; length: 17; V: TRBV19; DNA: TGTGCCAGTAGTCCCCGGGACAGGTTTAGGGCGAACACTGAAGCTTTCTTT; CDR3: CASSPRDRFRANTEAFF